This T cell receptor (beta chain) was identified during a study of technical replicates of blood from several donors. The germline gives CDR1 GTSNPN, CDR2 SVGIG (reference sequence). Deletions cut 4 bases from V and 7 bases from J, with 11 bases between. This CDR3 has 12 amino acids. Sequenced by immunoSEQ multiplex PCR; TCRdb stores in-frame clones only, minus some. The sample carries roughly 40,000 clones, about 96% recorded once. Sequencing input: T cells isolated from PBMCs. The chain uses TRBV30 and TRBJ2-1; tentatively, D is TRBD2 (6 bases). This receptor was identified in a human donor in good health. CDR3 loop: CAWTEGLNEQFF. CDR3 sequence (DNA): TGTGCCTGGACGGAGGGCCTAAATGAGCAGTTCTTC.